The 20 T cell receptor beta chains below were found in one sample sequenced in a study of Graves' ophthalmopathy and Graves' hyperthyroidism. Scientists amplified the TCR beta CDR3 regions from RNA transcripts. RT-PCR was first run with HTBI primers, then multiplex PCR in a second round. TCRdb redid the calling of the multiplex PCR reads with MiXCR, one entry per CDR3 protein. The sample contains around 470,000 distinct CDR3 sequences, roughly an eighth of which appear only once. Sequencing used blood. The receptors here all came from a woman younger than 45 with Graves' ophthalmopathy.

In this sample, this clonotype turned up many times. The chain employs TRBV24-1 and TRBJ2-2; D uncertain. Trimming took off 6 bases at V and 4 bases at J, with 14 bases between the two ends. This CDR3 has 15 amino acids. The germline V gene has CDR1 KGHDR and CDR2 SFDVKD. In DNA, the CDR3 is TGTGCCACCAGTAGCCCTGCCGATGCCACCGGGGAGCTGTTTTTT. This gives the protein CATSSPADATGELFF.

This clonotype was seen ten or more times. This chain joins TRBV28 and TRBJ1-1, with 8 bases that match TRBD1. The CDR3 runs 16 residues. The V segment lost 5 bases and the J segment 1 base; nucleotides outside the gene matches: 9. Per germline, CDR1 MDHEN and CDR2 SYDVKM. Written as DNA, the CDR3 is TGTGCCAGCAGTGCCCCAGCCGGGACAGGGAACACTGAAGCTTTCTTT. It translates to CASSAPAGTGNTEAFF. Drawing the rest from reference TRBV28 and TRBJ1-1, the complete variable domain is DVKVTQSSRYLVKRTGEKVFLECVQDMDHENMFWYRQDPGLGLRLIYFSYDVKMKEKGDIPEGYSVSREKKERFSLILESASTNQTSMYLCASSAPAGTGNTEAFFGQGTRLTVV.

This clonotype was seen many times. In DNA form, the CDR3 reads TGTGCCAGCACCGGTCGGGTAATAACCAAAAACATTCAGTACTTC. The encoded protein is CASTGRVITKNIQYF. The V gene is TRBV5-6, the J gene TRBJ2-4; D gene ambiguous. Trimming cost V 6 bases and J 2 bases, with 15 bases left between them. The CDR3 runs to 15 residues. CDR1 is SGHDT, CDR2 YYEEEE, per germline.

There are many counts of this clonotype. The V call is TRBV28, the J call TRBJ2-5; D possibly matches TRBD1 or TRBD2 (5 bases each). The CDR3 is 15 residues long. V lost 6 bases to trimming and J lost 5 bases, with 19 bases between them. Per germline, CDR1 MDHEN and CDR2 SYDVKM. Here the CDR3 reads CASRLPGPRRETQYF. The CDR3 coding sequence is TGTGCCAGCAGGCTTCCGGGACCCAGGCGGGAGACCCAGTACTTC.

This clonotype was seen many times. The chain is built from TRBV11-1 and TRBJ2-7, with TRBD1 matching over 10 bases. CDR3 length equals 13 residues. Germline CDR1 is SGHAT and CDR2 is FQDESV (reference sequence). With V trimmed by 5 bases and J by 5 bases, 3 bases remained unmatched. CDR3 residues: CASSGTGENEQYF. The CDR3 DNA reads TGTGCCAGCAGCGGGACAGGGGAGAACGAGCAGTACTTC.

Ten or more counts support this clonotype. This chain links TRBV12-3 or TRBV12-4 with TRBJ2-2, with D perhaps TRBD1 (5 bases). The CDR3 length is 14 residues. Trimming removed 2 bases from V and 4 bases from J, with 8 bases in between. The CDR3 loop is CASSLLQGTGELFF. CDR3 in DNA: TGTGCCAGCAGTTTACTTCAGGGCACCGGGGAGCTGTTTTTT.

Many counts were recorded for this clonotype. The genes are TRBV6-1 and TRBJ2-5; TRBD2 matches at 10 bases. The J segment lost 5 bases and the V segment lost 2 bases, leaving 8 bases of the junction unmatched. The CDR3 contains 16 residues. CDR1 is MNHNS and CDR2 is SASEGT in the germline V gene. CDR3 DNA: TGTGCCAGCAGTGAACGGGTCTCTAGCGGGAGTGAGACCCAGTACTTC. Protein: CASSERVSSGSETQYF.

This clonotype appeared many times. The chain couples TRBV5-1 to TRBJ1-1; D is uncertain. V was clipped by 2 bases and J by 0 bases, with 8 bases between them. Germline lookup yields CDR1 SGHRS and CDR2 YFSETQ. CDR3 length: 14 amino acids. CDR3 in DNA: TGCGCCAGCAGCTTCAGAGAAATGAACACTGAAGCTTTCTTT. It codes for CASSFREMNTEAFF.

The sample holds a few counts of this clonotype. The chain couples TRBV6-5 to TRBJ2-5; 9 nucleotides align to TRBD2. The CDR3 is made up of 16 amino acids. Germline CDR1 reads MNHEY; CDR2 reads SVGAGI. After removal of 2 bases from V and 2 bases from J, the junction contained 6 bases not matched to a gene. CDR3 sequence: CASSYGAGGFQETQYF. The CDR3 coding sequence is TGTGCCAGCAGTTACGGAGCGGGGGGCTTTCAAGAGACCCAGTACTTC.

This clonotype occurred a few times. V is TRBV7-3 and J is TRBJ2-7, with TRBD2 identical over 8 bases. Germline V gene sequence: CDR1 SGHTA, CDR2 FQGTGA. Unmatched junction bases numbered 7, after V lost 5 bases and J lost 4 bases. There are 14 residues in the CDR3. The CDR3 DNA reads TGTGCCAGCAGCCTCGGGACTAGAGTATACGAGCAGTACTTC. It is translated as CASSLGTRVYEQYF.

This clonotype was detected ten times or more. CDR3 DNA sequence: TGTGCCAGCAGCGTAGGAGGAGGGGTTGGAACTGAAGCTTTCTTT. Its protein product is CASSVGGGVGTEAFF. The chain combines TRBV9 with TRBJ1-1, with a possible D match to TRBD1 (5 bases). V gave up 0 bases and J gave up 5 bases, with 14 bases separating them. This CDR3 has 15 residues. Germline V gene lookup returns CDR1 SGDLS and CDR2 YYNGEE.

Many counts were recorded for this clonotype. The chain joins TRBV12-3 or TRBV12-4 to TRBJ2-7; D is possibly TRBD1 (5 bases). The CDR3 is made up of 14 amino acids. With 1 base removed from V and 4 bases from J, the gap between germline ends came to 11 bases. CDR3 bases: TGTGCCAGCAGTTTAGTAGGGGCCAGGTACGAGCAGTACTTC. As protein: CASSLVGARYEQYF.

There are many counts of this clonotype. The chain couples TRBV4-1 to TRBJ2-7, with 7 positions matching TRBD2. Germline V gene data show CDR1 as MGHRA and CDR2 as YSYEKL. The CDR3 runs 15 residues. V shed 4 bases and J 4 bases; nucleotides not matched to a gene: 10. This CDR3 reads CASSLEGLADYEQYF. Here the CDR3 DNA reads TGCGCCAGCAGCCTCGAGGGGCTAGCGGATTACGAGCAGTACTTC.

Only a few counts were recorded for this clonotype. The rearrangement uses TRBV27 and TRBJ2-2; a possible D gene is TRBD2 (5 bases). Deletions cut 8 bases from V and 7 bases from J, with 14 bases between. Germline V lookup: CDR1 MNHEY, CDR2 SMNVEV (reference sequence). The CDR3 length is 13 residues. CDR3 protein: CASRVGRGGELFF. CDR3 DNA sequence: TGTGCCAGCCGTGTGGGGAGAGGCGGGGAGCTGTTTTTT.

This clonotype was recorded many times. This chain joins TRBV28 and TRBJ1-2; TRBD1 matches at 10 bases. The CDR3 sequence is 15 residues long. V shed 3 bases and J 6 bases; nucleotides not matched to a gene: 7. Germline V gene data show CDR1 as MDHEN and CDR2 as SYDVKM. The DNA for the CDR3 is TGTGCCAGCAGTTTGACAGGGGGCAACCACCATGGCTACACCTTC. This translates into CASSLTGGNHHGYTF.

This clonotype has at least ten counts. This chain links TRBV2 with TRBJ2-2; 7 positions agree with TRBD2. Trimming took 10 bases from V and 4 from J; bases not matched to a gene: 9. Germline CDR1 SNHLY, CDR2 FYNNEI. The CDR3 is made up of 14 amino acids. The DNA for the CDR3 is TGTGCCACGACTGGGGCTAGCGGCACCGGGGAGCTGTTTTTT. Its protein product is CATTGASGTGELFF.

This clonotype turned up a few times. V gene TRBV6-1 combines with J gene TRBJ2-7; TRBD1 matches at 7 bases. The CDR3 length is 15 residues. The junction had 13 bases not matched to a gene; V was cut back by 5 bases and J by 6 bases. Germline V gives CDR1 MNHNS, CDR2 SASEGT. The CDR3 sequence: CASSPRTGRGSEQYF. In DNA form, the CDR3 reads TGTGCCAGCAGTCCGAGGACGGGCAGGGGGAGCGAGCAGTACTTC.

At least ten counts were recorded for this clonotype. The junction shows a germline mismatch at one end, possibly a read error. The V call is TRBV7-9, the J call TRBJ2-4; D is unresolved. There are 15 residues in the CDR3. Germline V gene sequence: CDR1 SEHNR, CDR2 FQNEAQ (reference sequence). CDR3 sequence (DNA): TGTGCCAGCAGCTTAGTTTATGGGAAGAGCGACATTAAGTACTTC. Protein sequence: CASSLVYGKSDIKYF.

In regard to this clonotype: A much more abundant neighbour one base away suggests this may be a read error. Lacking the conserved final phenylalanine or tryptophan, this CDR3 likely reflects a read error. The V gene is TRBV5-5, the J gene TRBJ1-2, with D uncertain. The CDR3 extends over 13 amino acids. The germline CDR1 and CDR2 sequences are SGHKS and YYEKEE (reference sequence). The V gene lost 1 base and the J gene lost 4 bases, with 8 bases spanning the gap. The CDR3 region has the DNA TGTGCCAGCAGCTTGAGGTTCCCCTATGGCTACACCGTC. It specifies CASSLRFPYGYTV.

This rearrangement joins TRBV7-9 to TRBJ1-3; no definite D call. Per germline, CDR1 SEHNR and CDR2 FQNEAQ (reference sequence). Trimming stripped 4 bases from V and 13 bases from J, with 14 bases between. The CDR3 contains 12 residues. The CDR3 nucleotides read TGTGCCAGCAGCTACGGGAGTCACAAAATATATTTT. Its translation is CASSYGSHKIYF.